The rows below give T cell receptor beta chains drawn from one sample of a study of CD8+ T cells in alopecia areata. Generated by immunoSEQ multiplex PCR, the TCRdb table keeps only in-frame clones and is missing some. The table shows roughly 120,000 clones, with around 54% occurring only once. Material: CD4+ T cells sorted from blood, obtained at week 24, from a patient treated with tofacitinib. The receptors shown here come from a human donor with alopecia areata. Both conserved end residues are part of each CDR3. The D gene is left open where the match is weak. Clone size, where shown, is once, few, many, or a class for clones that have expanded.

D gene	V gene	clone size	CDR3 length	J gene	CDR3 protein	CDR3 DNA
-	TRBV5-4	-	13	TRBJ2-1	CASSSGQVGGQFF	TGTGCCAGCAGCTCAGGACAGGTGGGGGGGCAGTTCTTC
-	TRBV11-2	-	16	TRBJ2-3	CASSSSIQGAGYTQYF	TGTGCCAGCAGCTCCTCTATCCAGGGCGCGGGGTATACGCAGTATTTT
-	TRBV19	few	16	TRBJ1-4	CASTLAGGLTNGKLFF	TGTGCCAGTACCCTCGCCGGGGGTTTGACTAATGGAAAACTGTTTTTT
TRBD1	TRBV5-4	-	14	TRBJ2-5	CASSLDGDSFSQYF	TGTGCCAGCAGCTTAGATGGGGACAGTTTCTCCCAGTACTTC
-	TRBV5-1	once	15	TRBJ2-5	CASSLPGATRETQYF	TGCGCCAGCAGCTTACCGGGGGCGACTAGAGAGACCCAGTACTTC
-	TRBV29-1	-	12	TRBJ2-5	CSAGQQQETQYF	TGCAGCGCAGGACAGCAACAAGAGACCCAGTACTTC
-	TRBV18	-	14	TRBJ2-3	CASSRAYGADTQYF	TGTGCCAGCTCCCGCGCGTACGGCGCAGATACGCAGTATTTT
TRBD1	TRBV6-5	few	14	TRBJ1-2	CASSYGQGANGYTF	TGTGCCAGCAGTTACGGACAGGGGGCCAATGGCTACACCTTC
-	TRBV30	-	13	TRBJ1-6	CAGGHFRDSPLHF	TGTGCCGGCGGACATTTTAGGGATTCACCCCTCCACTTT
TRBD2	TRBV6-6	-	13	TRBJ2-5	CASNGGTPGVQYF	TGTGCCAGCAACGGGGGGACCCCCGGAGTCCAGTACTTC
-	TRBV7-3	-	15	TRBJ2-7	CASSPGSSVLYEQYF	TGTGCCAGCAGCCCTGGGTCTAGCGTACTATACGAGCAGTACTTC
-	TRBV29-1	-	14	TRBJ2-5	CSALPLGSQETQYF	TGCAGCGCGCTGCCGTTGGGGAGCCAAGAGACCCAGTACTTC
-	TRBV4-2	-	13	TRBJ2-3	CASSQGLADTQYF	TGTGCCAGCAGCCAAGGTTTGGCGGATACGCAGTATTTT
TRBD1	TRBV5-1	-	15	TRBJ2-7	CASSLAGDRGGEQYF	TGCGCCAGCAGCTTGGCCGGGGACAGGGGGGGCGAGCAGTACTTC
-	TRBV6-6	-	12	TRBJ2-7	CASSLTQGEQYF	TGTGCCAGCAGTCTCACCCAGGGGGAGCAGTACTTC
TRBD1	TRBV4-2	-	16	TRBJ2-1	CASSQDGTGPYNEQFF	TGTGCCAGCAGCCAAGATGGGACAGGACCCTACAATGAGCAGTTCTTC
TRBD1	TRBV29-1	-	14	TRBJ2-5	CSVDDRGAQETQYF	TGCAGCGTTGACGACAGGGGAGCCCAAGAGACCCAGTACTTC
TRBD1	TRBV4-2	-	16	TRBJ2-2	CASSQGPGGNTGELFF	TGTGCCAGCAGCCAAGGACCAGGGGGGAACACCGGGGAGCTGTTTTTT
-	TRBV7-2	-	15	TRBJ1-6	CASGRRPSLGSPLHF	TGTGCCAGCGGGAGGAGGCCCAGCCTGGGTTCACCCCTCCACTTT